This paragraph reports one T cell receptor beta chain. Authors' methods: Reference gene primer amplification gave nucleated cell count estimates. The method was immunoSEQ multiplex PCR; TCRdb's version includes in-frame clones alone and lacks a portion of them. Clonal size and the V and J genes are those of that table, whereas D and trimming came from the DNA. The data hold 85,000 to 110,000 clones, with 70% to 90% observed a single time. This entry is derived from a study of blood T cell repertoires in COVID-19. Per the germline V gene, CDR1 is SGHNT and CDR2 is YYREEE (reference sequence). The CDR3 spans 15 residues. V trimming: 2 bases; J trimming: 5 bases; junction bases outside the gene matches: 6.

The sequence was collected from a man aged 45-65 years in a cohort sampled during active COVID-19. The sample was peripheral blood. This sequence joins TRBV5-4 and TRBJ2-5, with 10 bases lining up with TRBD1. The CDR3 nucleotides read TGTGCCAGCAGCTTTCCGACAGGGGGCGCGGAGACCCAGTACTTC. It codes for CASSFPTGGAETQYF.